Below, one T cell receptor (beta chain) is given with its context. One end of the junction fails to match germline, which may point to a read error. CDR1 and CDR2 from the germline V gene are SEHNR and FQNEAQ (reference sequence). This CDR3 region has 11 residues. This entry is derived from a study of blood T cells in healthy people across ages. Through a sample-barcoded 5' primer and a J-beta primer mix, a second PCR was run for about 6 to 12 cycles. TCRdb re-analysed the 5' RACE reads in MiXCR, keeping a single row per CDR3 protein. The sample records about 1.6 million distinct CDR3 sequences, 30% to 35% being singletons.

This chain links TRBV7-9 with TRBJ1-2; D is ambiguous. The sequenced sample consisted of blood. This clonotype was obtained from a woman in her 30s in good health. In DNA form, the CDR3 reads TGTACCAGCAGCTTAGGAAATGGCTACACCTTC. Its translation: CTSSLGNGYTF.